The entry below describes one T cell receptor beta chain. Evenly divided among several immunoSEQ plates was the genomic DNA of each subset. Measured with immunoSEQ multiplex PCR; TCRdb has only the in-frame clones, and not every one. The sample includes roughly 660,000 clones, 90% of them seen just once. This entry comes from a study of shared clonotypes between healthy human individuals. CDR1 and CDR2 from the germline V gene are SGHVS and FNYEAQ. The CDR3 has 14 amino acids. Trimming cost V 4 bases and J 8 bases, with 17 bases left between them. Input material: memory CD8+ T cells from PBMCs. Stated subset: CD45RO+ cells pooled with CCR7-negative TemRA cells. The genes are TRBV7-6 and TRBJ1-1, with D perhaps matching TRBD1 (5 bases). The sequence was collected from a man aged 18 to 35 in good health. Some clones in this sample may be carry-over from other donors' samples. CDR3 in DNA: TGTGCCAGCAGCTCTTCGGGGAGGGGCTGGGAAGCTTTCTTT. It translates to CASSSSGRGWEAFF.